This T cell receptor beta chain emerged from a study of response to subunit inactivated influenza vaccine. Overall study results and limits: The study's authors posited that every seasonal influenza vaccination enlists few new T cells.

Losses at the gene ends were 6 bases for V and 5 bases for J; bases not matched to a gene: 15. CDR1 and CDR2 from the germline V gene are MNHEY and SVGEGT. The CDR3 spans 18 residues. Only a few counts were recorded for this clonotype. Antigen unknown. Via MiXCR, TCRdb re-called the RT-PCR reads, giving one row per CDR3 protein. The sample comprises hundreds of thousands of distinct CDR3 sequences, about 25% of which are singletons, and under 2.5% rests with the top ten. The sequence came from a man aged 45-65 years who received an inactivated influenza vaccine. The input for sequencing was CD4+ T cells sorted from PBMCs, taken roughly 5 days after vaccination. V gene TRBV6-2 or TRBV6-3 combines with J gene TRBJ2-5; 13 positions agree with TRBD2. The CDR3 DNA reads as TGTGCCAGCAGGAAGACGATAGGGACTAGCGGGATCCGGGAGACCCAGTACTTC. Its translation: CASRKTIGTSGIRETQYF.